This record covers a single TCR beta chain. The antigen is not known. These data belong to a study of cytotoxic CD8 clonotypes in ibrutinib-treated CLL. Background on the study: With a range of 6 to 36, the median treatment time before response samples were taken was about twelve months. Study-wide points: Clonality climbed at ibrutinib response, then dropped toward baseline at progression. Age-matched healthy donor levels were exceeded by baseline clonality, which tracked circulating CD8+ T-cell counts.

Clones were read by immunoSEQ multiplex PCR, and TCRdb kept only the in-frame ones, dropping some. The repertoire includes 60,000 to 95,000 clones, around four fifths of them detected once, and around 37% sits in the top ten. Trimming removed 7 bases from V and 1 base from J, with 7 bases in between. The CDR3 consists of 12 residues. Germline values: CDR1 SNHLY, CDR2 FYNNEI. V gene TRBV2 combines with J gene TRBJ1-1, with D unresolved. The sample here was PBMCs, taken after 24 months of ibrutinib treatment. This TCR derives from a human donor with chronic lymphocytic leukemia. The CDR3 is CASTRRNTEAFF. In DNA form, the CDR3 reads TGTGCCAGCACCCGAAGGAACACTGAAGCTTTCTTT.